Presented here are 26 T cell receptor beta chains from one specimen sequenced in a study of blood T cells in healthy people across ages. Then a second PCR, running about 6 to 11 cycles, was carried out with a sample-barcoded 5' primer and a J-beta primer mix. TCRdb independently ran MiXCR on the 5' RACE reads; one entry per CDR3 protein. Counted here are 580,000 or so distinct CDR3 sequences, around 48% occurring once; the ten biggest clones make up just under 25%. The sample consisted of blood. The receptors derive from an older man in good health.

This chain uses TRBV28 with TRBJ2-3, with a tentative D call TRBD2 (6 bases). CDR1 is MDHEN and CDR2 is SYDVKM in the germline V gene. CDR3 length equals 15 residues. Trimming cost V 4 bases and J 2 bases, with 13 bases left between them. CDR3 protein: CASSSPGVVTDTQYF. For the CDR3, the DNA is TGTGCCAGCAGTTCCCCGGGAGTAGTCACAGATACGCAGTATTTT.

The chain is built from TRBV12-3 or TRBV12-4 and TRBJ1-4, with D perhaps TRBD1 (5 bases). The CDR3 totals 15 residues. V shed 6 bases and J shed 4 bases, with 15 bases lying between them. CDR3 DNA: TGTGCCAGCAGACCCCGGGACGGTGTTAATGAAAAACTGTTTTTT. Translated: CASRPRDGVNEKLFF.

The gene calls are TRBV7-2 and TRBJ2-5; TRBD2 matches at 8 bases. The germline CDR1 and CDR2 sequences are SGHTA and FQGNSA. V lost 0 bases and J lost 5; bases outside the gene matches: 5. This CDR3 comprises 15 residues. Written as DNA, the CDR3 is TGTGCCAGCAGCTTAGCGAGACTAGCGAGGGAGACCCAGTACTTC. Translating gives CASSLARLARETQYF. The full variable domain, its missing parts supplied by reference TRBV7-2 and TRBJ2-5, is GAGVSQSPSNKVTEKGKDVELRCDPISGHTALYWYRQSLGQGLEFLIYFQGNSAPDKSGLPSDRFSAERTGGSVSTLTIQRTQQEDSAVYLCASSLARLARETQYFGPGTRLLVL.

The chain carries TRBV20-1 and TRBJ1-6; possibly TRBD1 for D (5 bases). The V gene lost 3 bases and the J gene lost 7 bases, with 13 bases spanning the gap. Germline V lookup: CDR1 DFQATT, CDR2 SNEGSKA (reference sequence). The length of the CDR3 is 14 residues. CDR3 region: CSARDRDSNSPLHF. As DNA, the CDR3 is TGCAGTGCTAGGGACCGGGACTCCAATTCACCCCTCCACTTT.

V is TRBV5-1 and J is TRBJ1-4; maybe TRBD1 (5 bases). V was pared by 4 bases and J by 5 bases, with 18 bases between. The germline V gene has CDR1 SGHRS and CDR2 YFSETQ. This CDR3 region has 16 residues. This CDR3 reads CASSQGQGGRNEKLFF. The CDR3 nucleotides are TGCGCCAGCAGCCAGGGCCAGGGAGGAAGAAATGAAAAACTGTTTTTT.

The table lists this clonotype with a few counts. This rearrangement joins TRBV6-5 to TRBJ2-1, with a possible D match to TRBD1 (6 bases). CDR1 MNHEY and CDR2 SVGAGI come from the germline V gene. This CDR3 has 11 amino acids. V was pared by 0 bases and J by 12 bases, with 6 bases between. CDR3 protein: CASSYSDRQFF. DNA for the CDR3: TGTGCCAGCAGTTACTCGGACAGGCAGTTCTTC.

V is TRBV2 and J is TRBJ2-7; D might be TRBD1 (5 bases). The length of the CDR3 is 11 residues. Germline V CDR1 and CDR2: SNHLY, FYNNEI. Trimming shortened V by 4 bases and J by 6 bases, and 7 bases separated the two germline ends. The chain's CDR3 is CASSGRVEQYF. The CDR3 DNA follows: TGTGCCAGCAGTGGCAGGGTCGAGCAGTACTTC.

This clonotype was recorded once. V usage is TRBV21-1 and J usage is TRBJ2-5; the table calls TRBD1, which could not be checked here. TRBV21-1 is marked as a pseudogene. This CDR3 has 16 amino acids. The CDR3 sequence is CASTNDTPGPHYEQYF. CDR3 bases: TGTGCCAGCACCAACGACACGCCGGGGCCGCATTATGAGCAGTACTTC.

This clonotype has only a few counts. This sequence joins TRBV10-3 and TRBJ1-2; D call uncertain. The length of the CDR3 is 14 residues. V lost 6 bases and J 9 bases, leaving 20 bases between the germline ends. Per the germline V gene, CDR1 is ENHRY and CDR2 is SYGVKD. CDR3 nucleotide sequence: TGTGCCATCAGGAGGGAGGGAGGCTTAGGCAGCTACACCTTC. It yields the protein CAIRREGGLGSYTF.

The chain employs TRBV20-1 and TRBJ1-2, with D possibly matching TRBD1 (6 bases). CDR1 and CDR2 from the germline V gene are DFQATT and SNEGSKA (reference sequence). The CDR3 is made up of 13 amino acids. The CDR3 reads CSPRGGGRCGYTF. CDR3 nucleotide sequence: TGCAGCCCTAGGGGCGGGGGGCGGTGTGGCTACACCTTC.

This clonotype occurred once. The rearrangement joins TRBV7-2 to TRBJ1-2; 12 nucleotides align to TRBD1. The CDR3 has 14 residues. Germline lookup yields CDR1 SGHTA and CDR2 FQGNSA. Trimming removed 3 bases from V and 7 bases from J; junction bases left unmatched: 3. CDR3 DNA: TGTGCCAGCAGCTTTCGGGACAGGGGGCCTGGCTACACCTTC. Translation gives CASSFRDRGPGYTF.

The chain combines TRBV18 with TRBJ2-4; TRBD2 agrees at 7 bases. J lost 10 bases, V lost 0 bases, and 12 bases had no gene match. This CDR3 region has 16 residues. Per the germline V gene, CDR1 is KGHSH and CDR2 is LQKENI. CDR3 loop: CASSPPGLAAGGIQYF. The CDR3 DNA is TGTGCCAGCTCACCACCGGGGCTAGCGGCCGGAGGGATTCAGTACTTC.

The chain carries TRBV21-1 and TRBJ1-2. TRBV21-1 is recorded as a pseudogene. The CDR3 loop spans 14 amino acids. The CDR3 reads CASSKGGDDYGYTF. The DNA for the CDR3 is TGTGCCAGCAGCAAAGGGGGTGACGACTATGGCTACACCTTC.

The chain couples TRBV4-3 to TRBJ2-1; 8 nucleotides match TRBD1. The CDR3 totals 17 residues. V lost 0 bases, J lost 7 bases, and 11 bases stayed unmatched. The germline V gene has CDR1 LGHNA and CDR2 YSLEER. The CDR3 DNA is TGCGCCAGCAGCCAAGATCGAGGCAGGGGGCGCGGGAATGAGCAGTTCTTC. Translated, it gives CASSQDRGRGRGNEQFF.

V and J are TRBV12-3 or TRBV12-4 and TRBJ2-7, with 7 bases that match TRBD2. The V segment lost 4 bases and the J segment 2 bases; nucleotides outside the gene matches: 8. The CDR3 is made up of 15 amino acids. The CDR3 DNA reads TGTGCCAGCAGTTCCACACGGGGGGTCCCCTACGAGCAGTACTTC. It specifies CASSSTRGVPYEQYF.

There are many counts of this clonotype. The chain carries TRBV11-2 and TRBJ2-3; D unresolved. Germline CDR1 is SGHAT and CDR2 is FQNNGV. Trimming stripped 0 bases from V and 4 bases from J, with 2 bases between. The CDR3 length is 12 residues. The CDR3 nucleotides are TGTGCCAGCAGCTTAGAAGCAGATACGCAGTATTTT. Encoded protein: CASSLEADTQYF.

J is TRBJ2-7 and V is TRBV20-1; D is perhaps TRBD1 (7 bases). Germline V gene lookup returns CDR1 DFQATT and CDR2 SNEGSKA (reference sequence). Trimming stripped 4 bases from V and 2 bases from J, with 21 bases between. CDR3 length: 16 residues. Here the CDR3 reads CSAIEGGRGGPYEQYF. The CDR3 DNA reads TGCAGTGCTATTGAGGGGGGCAGAGGGGGCCCCTACGAGCAGTACTTC.

J is TRBJ1-2 and V is TRBV2; TRBD1 matches at 9 bases. The CDR3 runs to 15 residues. Trimming at V came to 1 base and at J to 6 bases, leaving 6 bases not matched to a gene. Germline CDR1 reads SNHLY; CDR2 reads FYNNEI. The CDR3 sequence: CASSEGGQGLDGYTF. CDR3 sequence (DNA): TGTGCCAGCAGTGAAGGGGGACAGGGTCTCGATGGCTACACCTTC.

The J gene is TRBJ2-7, the V gene TRBV7-9; D is perhaps TRBD2 (5 bases). V was clipped by 5 bases and J by 5 bases, with 16 bases between them. The CDR3 sequence is 14 residues long. Germline lookup yields CDR1 SEHNR and CDR2 FQNEAQ (reference sequence). CDR3 in amino acids: CASSPSGVWNEQYF. CDR3 in DNA: TGTGCCAGCAGCCCATCCGGGGTCTGGAACGAGCAGTACTTC.

The rearrangement uses TRBV18 and TRBJ2-7; TRBD2 is a possible D gene (6 bases). The closer fit of TRBJ2-5 to the DNA end suggests the J call may be wrong. The CDR3 totals 14 residues. Germline V gene sequence: CDR1 KGHSH, CDR2 LQKENI. In nucleotides, the CDR3 is TGTGCCAGCTCTCTCAGAGGGACTGAAGAGACCCAGTACTTC. This encodes CASSLRGTEETQYF.

A remark on this clonotype: This sequence may be a read error, since a much larger clone differs from it by one base. V is TRBV6-5 and J is TRBJ2-5, with 7 bases matching TRBD2. The J call may be in error: the DNA end matches TRBJ2-7 better. This CDR3 region has 15 residues. Germline loops: CDR1 MNHEY, CDR2 SVGAGI. The CDR3 spells CASSYAGDGGYEQYF. CDR3 bases: TGTGCCAGCAGTTACGCGGGGGATGGAGGGTACGAGCAGTACTTC.

The chain joins TRBV12-3 or TRBV12-4 to TRBJ2-7; 9 nucleotides line up with TRBD1. The CDR3 sequence is 15 residues long. V was clipped by 6 bases and J by 3 bases; unmatched bases: 9. The CDR3 nucleotides are TGTGCCAGCAGGCTGGGACAGGGCTACGGCTACGAGCAGTACTTC. This gives the protein CASRLGQGYGYEQYF.

This chain links TRBV28 with TRBJ2-7; D is perhaps TRBD1 (6 bases). The CDR3 length is 13 residues. V lost 2 bases and J 3 bases, leaving 8 bases between the germline ends. From germline, CDR1 is MDHEN and CDR2 SYDVKM. CDR3 nucleotide sequence: TGTGCCAGCAGTTTAACAGGGAACTACGAGCAGTACTTC. This translates into CASSLTGNYEQYF.

In the case of this clonotype: The germline gene is not matched at one end of the junction; a read error may be the cause. This chain joins TRBV10-3 and TRBJ1-6; TRBD1 agrees at 11 bases. This CDR3 is 15 amino acids long. Looked up from germline, CDR1 is ENHRY and CDR2 is SYGVKD. In DNA form, the CDR3 reads TGTGCCATCAGGATGGACAGGGGGCCGAGATCACCCCCCCACTTT. It specifies CAIRMDRGPRSPPHF.

This clonotype was recorded a few times. J is TRBJ2-6 and V is TRBV5-1; a possible D gene is TRBD2 (5 bases). Trimming removed 5 bases from V and 3 bases from J, with 9 bases in between. This CDR3 spans 14 amino acids. Germline V gives CDR1 SGHRS, CDR2 YFSETQ. The CDR3 spells CASRWGDGANVLTF. Written as DNA, the CDR3 is TGCGCCAGCAGGTGGGGAGATGGGGCCAACGTCCTGACTTTC.

The rearrangement uses TRBV24-1 and TRBJ2-1; tentative D call: TRBD2 (6 bases). V was pared by 4 bases and J by 4 bases, with 7 bases between. CDR1 and CDR2 from the germline V gene are KGHDR and SFDVKD. The CDR3 has 13 residues. Here the CDR3 DNA reads TGTGCCACCAGTGAGGAGGGGTACAATGAGCAGTTCTTC. Protein sequence: CATSEEGYNEQFF.